This TCR beta chain is drawn from a study of blood T cell repertoires in COVID-19. Whole-study context: Sites in the United States, Italy and Spain provided acute and convalescent COVID-19 samples. In each case, the material was cDNA or gDNA derived from T cells, B-cell-depleted T cells, or PBMCs.

This CDR3 is 13 amino acids long. With 6 bases removed from V and 3 bases from J, the gap between germline ends came to 9 bases. Germline V lookup: CDR1 SEHNR, CDR2 FQNEAQ (reference sequence). As processed by the authors: Amplified reference gene primers provided the basis for estimating nucleated cell counts. TCRdb keeps only in-frame clones here, not all; method: immunoSEQ multiplex PCR. V and J calls and clone size are given by that table; D and trimming were obtained from the DNA. The sample yields about 220,000 clones, roughly 81% seen once. The chain employs TRBV7-9 and TRBJ1-5; D is undetermined. Sample: peripheral blood. The clonotype originates from a man aged 50 to 59 who had recovered from COVID-19. DNA for the CDR3: TGTGCCAGCAGTCGCGGTGCCAATCAGCCCCAGCATTTT. Translation: CASSRGANQPQHF.